This paragraph covers one T cell receptor (beta chain) sequence. Its recognized antigen is unknown. A read error is possible here, since a much larger clone lies one base away. The receptor library was made with PCR. TCRdb shows the sequencer as NextSeq 500. Bulk TCR libraries were prepared as previously described, using TCR primers listed in Table S5. Purification of total RNA was performed with the Qiagen AllPrep DNA/RNA kit. Before any analysis, reads coming from multiple sequencing runs of the same library were combined into one pool. Concerning the study's data processing: Reads were retained only if their TCR constant sequence matched exactly, and those retained reads were trimmed to 150 nt and grouped according to their 12-nt molecular barcodes. Reads within each barcode group were sub-clustered using a 15% Levenshtein threshold, and quality-weighted consensus sequences were constructed for each RNA molecule. Non-functional sequences were filtered out, along with any lower-count sequence sitting one edit away from another sequence. Based on a fit of two negative binomial distributions, barcode sub-clusters having less than 20% of the maximum read count were discarded. TCRdb reran the public reads through fastp at Q25 and MiXCR, keeping productive beta chains. Entries are consolidated by CDR3 protein sequence, retaining the most common genes and DNA. These V and J calls rely on TCRdb rather than the paper's analysis. Within this sample are approximately 630,000 distinct CDR3 sequences, with about 25% of them counted one time only. The top ten constitute 0.78% of the sample.

The source of the sample is a study of molecular identifiers for immune sequencing clone quantification (dated by TCRdb to the late 2010s). At the level of the whole study: For a replicate experiment, RNA from approximately 20,000 or 100,000 naive CD8 T cells was divided into five aliquots, of which four were sequenced. This methods study used CD8 T cells to benchmark TCR RNA copy counting and molecular-identifier clustering-based TCR repertoire sequencing (MIDCIRS). The study at large found these results: Modeling gave about 3 recovered TCR RNA copies per cell versus 7.5 to 10 by digital PCR, implying approximately 30% capture efficiency. Highly expanded clone sizes could be underestimated because identical TCR molecules may share a barcode. In CMV-specific effector cells, over 99% of molecules were held by clones above 20 RNA copies, whereas under 1% of molecules were held by such clones in naive cells. Without barcode sub-clustering, chimeric consensus sequences inflated TCR diversity; chimeras reached as high as 47%. The naive libraries included spiked-in Jurkat TCR RNA (10 copies' worth), and this Jurkat TCR RNA is not part of the donor repertoire. Spiked-in Jurkat TCR RNA equal to a single cell's worth was reported to be detectable even within 1,100,000 naive CD8 T cells.

Libraries of naive CD8 T cells were built from anywhere between about 17,000 and 1,000,000 sorted cells, with 10%, 30% or 50% of the purified RNA used. Naive CD8 T cells, defined as CD8+CD4-CCR7+CD45RA+, were FACS-sorted into RLT Plus buffer on a BD FACSAria II. To test detection sensitivity, Jurkat RNA equal to 9 to 10 TCR copies was added to samples of about 20,000-1,000,000 naive CD8 T cells. CD8 T cells were enriched with RosetteSep CD8+ T Cell Enrichment Cocktail and Ficoll-Paque, followed by ACK red cell lysis. Looking up the germline V gene (reference sequence) yields CDR1 SEHNR and CDR2 FQNEAQ. Including cysteine and phenylalanine, the CDR3 has 16 amino acids. Only the CDR3 region is kept as DNA, spanning 48 bases read in frame from base 1.

The clonotype was recovered from a human donor in good health. Some libraries in this study had Jurkat cell RNA spiked in. Recombination connected TRBV7-9 to TRBJ2-3, with no confidently assigned D gene. Judging by the DNA end, TRBJ1-5 fits better; the J call may be wrong. The specimen was naive CD8+ T cells from blood, with Jurkat cell RNA spiked in. The cell subset or site label, read with the paper, signifies: FACS-sorted CD8+CD4-CCR7+CD45RA+ naive T cells. Read as DNA, the sequence is TGTGCCAGCAGCCGACTAGCGGGAGAGGTCACAGATACGCAGCATTTT. Translated, it gives CASSRLAGEVTDTQHF.